This is a list of T cell receptor beta chains from one sample in a study of beta chain features in type 1 diabetes. Profiled with immunoSEQ multiplex PCR; TCRdb holds only in-frame clones, not every one. The table lists hundreds of thousands of clones, roughly an eighth of them singletons, with approximately 0.043% in the top ten. Material: naive CD4+ T cells from blood. All receptors come from a man aged 18-30 years with type 1 diabetes. Both conserved end residues are trimmed from each CDR3.

j_call,v_call,cdr3_length,cdr3_aa
TRBJ2-3,TRBV11-2,11,ASSLDRGDTQY
TRBJ1-2,TRBV4-1,13,ASSQASLENYGYT
TRBJ1-5,TRBV19,13,ASSIPGMGNQPQH
TRBJ2-3,TRBV7-2,13,ASTRQRGPAGTQY
TRBJ2-7,TRBV7-3,14,ASSLTSATGSYEQY
TRBJ1-4,TRBV25-1,12,ASSEGATNEKLF
TRBJ2-6,TRBV11-2,16,ASSSQIGRYSGANVLT
TRBJ2-5,TRBV5-1,11,ASSGLSQETQY
TRBJ2-1,TRBV7-9,13,ASSPEGDFYNEQF
TRBJ2-7,TRBV7-2,11,ASSLVEGTGHY
TRBJ2-7,TRBV4-2,12,ASSPRGSSYEQY
TRBJ1-1,TRBV6-1,11,ASSMGESTEAF
TRBJ2-2,TRBV30,12,AWRVGQVTGELF
TRBJ2-7,TRBV27,11,ASSKRERYEQY
TRBJ2-5,TRBV2,11,ASSGLGGETQY
TRBJ2-4,TRBV30,12,AWSVGQGVYQEY
TRBJ2-7,TRBV19,11,ATSRTFSYEQY
TRBJ1-3,TRBV7-9,12,ASSLAGGRNTIY
TRBJ1-2,TRBV29-1,10,SVRTGNGGYT
TRBJ2-3,TRBV9,13,ASSPRGGSTDTQY
TRBJ2-4,TRBV7-2,13,ASSLAGDTKNIQY
TRBJ2-7,TRBV28,15,ASSYATGRGPNYEQY
TRBJ2-7,TRBV4-1,14,ASSQARTDNSYEQY
TRBJ2-7,TRBV13,11,ASSLMGVYEQY
TRBJ2-7,TRBV30,10,AWSKTDFVQY
TRBJ2-4,TRBV10-2,14,ASSEGRLLAKNIQY
TRBJ2-7,TRBV18,14,ASSPVFSRVPYEQY
TRBJ2-1,TRBV4-2,13,ASSPERGGSNEQF
TRBJ2-3,TRBV5-6,15,ASSLLGTFYATDTQY
TRBJ2-7,TRBV7-2,13,ASSQNLAGGYGQY
TRBJ1-2,TRBV13,11,ASSLTANYGYT
TRBJ1-5,TRBV2,14,ASTEWVRDSNQPQH
TRBJ1-1,TRBV5-1,12,ASSLQQGNTEAF
TRBJ2-6,TRBV12-5,11,ASGSSGANVLT
TRBJ2-6,TRBV12-5,10,ASGFIGGVLT
TRBJ2-7,TRBV2,10,ASSETPYEQY
TRBJ2-2,TRBV5-1,11,ASIPPNTGELF
TRBJ2-7,TRBV4-2,17,ASSPQGGLAGGGSYEQY
TRBJ1-1,TRBV11-2,11,ASSLQQGTEAF
TRBJ1-3,TRBV7-8,16,ASSPRWEKGATGNTIY
TRBJ1-3,TRBV15,13,ATSRDTGEGNTIY
TRBJ2-2,TRBV5-4,14,ASSSVPGGLVGELF
TRBJ2-3,TRBV5-6,16,ASSGRTTLGSPTDTQY
TRBJ2-7,TRBV25-1,12,ASSRLDSAYEQY
TRBJ2-5,TRBV7-8,12,ASSFQAGGETQY
TRBJ2-5,TRBV30,10,AWSRGAGTQY
TRBJ2-1,TRBV29-1,12,SVMQGTGWNEQF
TRBJ1-6,TRBV6-5,13,ASTNHQGYNSPLH
TRBJ1-1,TRBV5-1,12,ASSFNLPGTEAF
TRBJ2-7,TRBV10-3,11,AISEGLSYEQY
TRBJ2-7,TRBV1,10,TSSSPRYEQY
TRBJ1-5,TRBV30,12,AWSHRDRYQPQH
TRBJ2-3,TRBV18,11,ASSPLATDTQY
TRBJ2-3,TRBV29-1,12,SERRGAGTDTQY